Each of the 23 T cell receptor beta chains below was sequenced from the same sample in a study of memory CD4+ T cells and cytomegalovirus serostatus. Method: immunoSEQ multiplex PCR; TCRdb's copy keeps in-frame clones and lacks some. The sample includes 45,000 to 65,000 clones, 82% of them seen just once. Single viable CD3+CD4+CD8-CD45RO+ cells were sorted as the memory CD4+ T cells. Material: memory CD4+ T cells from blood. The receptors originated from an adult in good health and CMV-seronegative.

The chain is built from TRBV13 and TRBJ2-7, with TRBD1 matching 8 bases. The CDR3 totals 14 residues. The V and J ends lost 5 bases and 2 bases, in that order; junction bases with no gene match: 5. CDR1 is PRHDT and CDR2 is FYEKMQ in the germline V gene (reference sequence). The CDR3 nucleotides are TGTGCCAGCAGCCGACAGGGGATTACCTACGAGCAGTACTTC. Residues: CASSRQGITYEQYF.

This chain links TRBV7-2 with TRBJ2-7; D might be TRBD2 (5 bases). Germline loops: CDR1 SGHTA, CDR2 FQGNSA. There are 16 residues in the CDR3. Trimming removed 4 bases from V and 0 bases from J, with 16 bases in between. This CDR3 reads CASSYRTAGSSYEQYF. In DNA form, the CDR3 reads TGTGCCAGCAGCTACCGAACGGCGGGTAGCTCCTACGAGCAGTACTTC.

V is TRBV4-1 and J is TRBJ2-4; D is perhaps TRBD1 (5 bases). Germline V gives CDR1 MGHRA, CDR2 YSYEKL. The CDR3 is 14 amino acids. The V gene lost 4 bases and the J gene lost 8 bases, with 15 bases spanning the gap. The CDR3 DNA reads TGCGCCAGCAGCCCAGACAGCCAAGGAGACATTCAGTACTTC. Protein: CASSPDSQGDIQYF.

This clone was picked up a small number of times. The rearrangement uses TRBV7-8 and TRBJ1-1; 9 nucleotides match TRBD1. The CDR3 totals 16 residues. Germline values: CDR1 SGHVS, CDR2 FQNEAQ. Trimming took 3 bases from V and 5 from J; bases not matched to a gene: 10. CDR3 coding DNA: TGTGCCAGCAGCTTTGTAACAGGGGGCTCGGGGACTGAAGCTTTCTTT. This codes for CASSFVTGGSGTEAFF.

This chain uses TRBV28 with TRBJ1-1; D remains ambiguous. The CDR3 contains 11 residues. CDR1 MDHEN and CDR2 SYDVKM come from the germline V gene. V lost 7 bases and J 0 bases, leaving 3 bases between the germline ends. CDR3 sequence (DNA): TGTGCCAGCAAGGTGAACACTGAAGCTTTCTTT. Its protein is CASKVNTEAFF.

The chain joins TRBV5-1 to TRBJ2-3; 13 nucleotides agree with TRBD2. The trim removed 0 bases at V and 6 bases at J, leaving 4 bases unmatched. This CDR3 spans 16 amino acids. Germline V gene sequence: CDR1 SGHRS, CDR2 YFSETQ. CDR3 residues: CASSLAGLAGVDTQYF. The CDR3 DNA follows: TGCGCCAGCAGCTTGGCTGGACTAGCGGGGGTTGATACGCAGTATTTT. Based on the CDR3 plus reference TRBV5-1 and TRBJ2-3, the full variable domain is KAGVTQTPRYLIKTRGQQVTLSCSPISGHRSVSWYQQTPGQGLQFLFEYFSETQRNKGNFPGRFSGRQFSNSRSEMNVSTLELGDSALYLCASSLAGLAGVDTQYFGPGTRLTVL.

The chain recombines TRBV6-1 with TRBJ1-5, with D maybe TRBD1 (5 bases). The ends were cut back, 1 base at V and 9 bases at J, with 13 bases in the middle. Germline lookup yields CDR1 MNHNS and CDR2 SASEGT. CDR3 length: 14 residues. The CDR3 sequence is CASSEGLEGWPQHF. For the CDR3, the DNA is TGTGCCAGCAGTGAAGGTCTTGAGGGGTGGCCCCAGCATTTT.

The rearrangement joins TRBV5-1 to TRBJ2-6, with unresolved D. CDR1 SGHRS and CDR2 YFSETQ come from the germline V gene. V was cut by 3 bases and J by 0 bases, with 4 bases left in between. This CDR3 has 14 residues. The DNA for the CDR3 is TGCGCCAGCAGCTCCGACTCTGGGGCCAACGTCCTGACTTTC. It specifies CASSSDSGANVLTF.

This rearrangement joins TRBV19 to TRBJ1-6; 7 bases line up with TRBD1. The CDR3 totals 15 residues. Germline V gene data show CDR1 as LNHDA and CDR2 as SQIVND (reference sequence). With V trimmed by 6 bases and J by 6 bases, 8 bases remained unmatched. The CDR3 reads CASRLDRAPNSPLHF. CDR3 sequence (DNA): TGTGCCAGTAGGCTCGACAGGGCACCTAATTCACCCCTCCACTTT. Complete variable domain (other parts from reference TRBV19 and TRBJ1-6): DGGITQSPKYLFRKEGQNVTLSCEQNLNHDAMYWYRQDPGQGLRLIYYSQIVNDFQKGDIAEGYSVSREKKESFPLTVTSAQKNPTAFYLCASRLDRAPNSPLHFGNGTRLTVT.

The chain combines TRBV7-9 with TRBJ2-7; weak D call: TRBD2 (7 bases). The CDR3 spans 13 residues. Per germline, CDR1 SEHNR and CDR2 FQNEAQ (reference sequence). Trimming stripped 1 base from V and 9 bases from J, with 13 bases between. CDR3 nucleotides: TGTGCCAGCAGCTTAGATGCGGGGGCGCGGCAGTACTTC. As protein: CASSLDAGARQYF.

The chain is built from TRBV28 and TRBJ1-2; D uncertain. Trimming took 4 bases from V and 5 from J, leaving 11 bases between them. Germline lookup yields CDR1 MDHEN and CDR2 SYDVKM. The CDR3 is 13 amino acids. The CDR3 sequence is CASSSLTGYGYTF. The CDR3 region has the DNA TGTGCCAGCAGTTCATTGACTGGATATGGCTACACCTTC.

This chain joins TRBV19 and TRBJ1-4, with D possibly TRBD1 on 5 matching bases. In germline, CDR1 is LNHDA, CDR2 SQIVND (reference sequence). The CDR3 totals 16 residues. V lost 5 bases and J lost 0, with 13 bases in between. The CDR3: CASSSGNTATNEKLFF. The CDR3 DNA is TGTGCCAGTAGTTCAGGGAACACCGCAACTAATGAAAAACTGTTTTTT. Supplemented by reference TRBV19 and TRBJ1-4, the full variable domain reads DGGITQSPKYLFRKEGQNVTLSCEQNLNHDAMYWYRQDPGQGLRLIYYSQIVNDFQKGDIAEGYSVSREKKESFPLTVTSAQKNPTAFYLCASSSGNTATNEKLFFGSGTQLSVL.

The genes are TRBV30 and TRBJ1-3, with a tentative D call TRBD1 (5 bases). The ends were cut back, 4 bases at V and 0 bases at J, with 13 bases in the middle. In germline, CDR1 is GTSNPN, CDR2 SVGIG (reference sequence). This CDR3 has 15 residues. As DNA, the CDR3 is TGTGCCTGGACTCCCGGGACCTTCTCTGGAAACACCATATATTTT. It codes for CAWTPGTFSGNTIYF.

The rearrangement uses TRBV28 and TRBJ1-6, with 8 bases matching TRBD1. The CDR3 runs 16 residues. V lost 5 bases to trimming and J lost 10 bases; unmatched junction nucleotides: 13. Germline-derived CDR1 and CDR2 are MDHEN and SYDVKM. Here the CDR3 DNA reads TGTGCCAGCAGTCCTGGACAGGGAAGTTATTTGTCACCCCTCCACTTT. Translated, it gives CASSPGQGSYLSPLHF.

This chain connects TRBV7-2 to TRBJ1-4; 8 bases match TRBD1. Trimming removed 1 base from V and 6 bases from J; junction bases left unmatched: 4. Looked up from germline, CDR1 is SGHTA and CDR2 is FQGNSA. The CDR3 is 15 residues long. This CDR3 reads CASSLDGQGYEKLFF. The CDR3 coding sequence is TGTGCCAGCAGCTTAGATGGACAGGGTTATGAAAAACTGTTTTTT.

For the CDR3, the DNA is TGCGCCAGCAGCTTGGAGGGGGCCGATTTCAATGAGCAGTTCTTC. Translated, it gives CASSLEGADFNEQFF. The rearrangement links TRBV5-1 to TRBJ2-1; 7 bases map to TRBD1. Germline V gene data show CDR1 as SGHRS and CDR2 as YFSETQ. This CDR3 is 15 amino acids long. The trim removed 0 bases at V and 6 bases at J, leaving 6 bases unmatched.

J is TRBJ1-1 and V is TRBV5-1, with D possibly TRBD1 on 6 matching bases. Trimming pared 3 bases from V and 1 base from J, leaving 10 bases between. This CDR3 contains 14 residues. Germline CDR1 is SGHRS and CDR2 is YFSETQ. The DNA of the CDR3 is TGCGCCAGCAGCTGGGGGGGCCAGAACACTGAAGCTTTCTTT. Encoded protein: CASSWGGQNTEAFF. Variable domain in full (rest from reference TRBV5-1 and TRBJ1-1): KAGVTQTPRYLIKTRGQQVTLSCSPISGHRSVSWYQQTPGQGLQFLFEYFSETQRNKGNFPGRFSGRQFSNSRSEMNVSTLELGDSALYLCASSWGGQNTEAFFGQGTRLTVV.

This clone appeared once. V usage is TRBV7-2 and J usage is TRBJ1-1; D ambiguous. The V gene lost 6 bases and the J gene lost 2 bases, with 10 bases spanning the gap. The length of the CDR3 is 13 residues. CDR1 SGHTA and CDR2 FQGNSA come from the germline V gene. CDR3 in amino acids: CASRRGLNTEAFF. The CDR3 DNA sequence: TGTGCCAGCAGGCGGGGTCTAAACACTGAAGCTTTCTTT.

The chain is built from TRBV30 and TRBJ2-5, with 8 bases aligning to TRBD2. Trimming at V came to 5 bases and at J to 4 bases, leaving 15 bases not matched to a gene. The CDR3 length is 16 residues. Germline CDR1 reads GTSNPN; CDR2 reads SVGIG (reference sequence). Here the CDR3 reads CAWGRGLSGAGETQYF. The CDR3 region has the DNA TGTGCCTGGGGTAGAGGACTTAGCGGGGCAGGAGAGACCCAGTACTTC. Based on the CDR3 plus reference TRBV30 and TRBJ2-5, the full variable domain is SQTIHQWPATLVQPVGSPLSLECTVEGTSNPNLYWYRQAAGRGLQLLFYSVGIGQISSEVPQNLSASRPQDRQFILSSKKLLLSDSGFYLCAWGRGLSGAGETQYFGPGTRLLVL.

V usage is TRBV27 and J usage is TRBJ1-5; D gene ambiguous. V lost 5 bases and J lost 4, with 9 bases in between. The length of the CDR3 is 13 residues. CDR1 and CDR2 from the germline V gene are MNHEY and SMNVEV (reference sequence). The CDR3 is CASSQERNQPQHF. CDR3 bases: TGTGCCAGCAGTCAGGAGAGGAATCAGCCCCAGCATTTT.

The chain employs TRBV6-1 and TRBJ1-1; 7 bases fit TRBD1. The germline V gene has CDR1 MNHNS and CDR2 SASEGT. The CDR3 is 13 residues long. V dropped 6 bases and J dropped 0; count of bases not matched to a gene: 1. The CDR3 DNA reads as TGTGCCAGCAGGGGACAGTTGAACACTGAAGCTTTCTTT. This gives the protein CASRGQLNTEAFF.

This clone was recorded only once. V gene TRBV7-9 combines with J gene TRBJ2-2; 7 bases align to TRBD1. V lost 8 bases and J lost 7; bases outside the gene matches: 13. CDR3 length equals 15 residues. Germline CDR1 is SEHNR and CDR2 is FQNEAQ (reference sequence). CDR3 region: CASGSFGQVVGELFF. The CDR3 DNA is TGTGCCAGCGGGTCGTTCGGACAGGTTGTCGGGGAGCTGTTTTTT.

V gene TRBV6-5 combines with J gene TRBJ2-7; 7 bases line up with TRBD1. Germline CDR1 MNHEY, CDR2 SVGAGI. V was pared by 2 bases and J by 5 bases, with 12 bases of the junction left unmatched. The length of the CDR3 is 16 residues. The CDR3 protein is CASSYKIGQGVNEQYF. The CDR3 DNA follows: TGTGCCAGCAGTTACAAAATAGGGCAGGGGGTAAACGAGCAGTACTTC.